The T cell receptor (beta chain) described here comes from a study of shared clonotypes between healthy human individuals. Notes on the study in general: Non-shared clonotypes displayed generation probabilities falling below those of clonotypes present in all four donors. The sole specimen, blood, was sampled, and tissue repertoires likely differ.

The assay ran at deep level. Profiling relied on immunoSEQ multiplex PCR, and the TCRdb table lists in-frame clones only, not all of them. This table holds 2 million to 2.5 million clones, around 95% found once. With regard to this clone: The antigen is not known.

CDR1 is KGHSH, CDR2 LQKENI, per germline. This CDR3 contains 16 residues. The V gene lost 1 base and the J gene lost 1 base, with 12 bases spanning the gap. The sample taken for sequencing was naive CD4+ T cells sorted from blood. Subset denoted: CD45RA+ positively selected. This sequence joins TRBV18 and TRBJ2-3; perhaps TRBD1 as D (5 bases). This TCR derives from a man younger than 35 in good health. The CDR3 protein is CASSPLRERGTDTQYF. The CDR3 DNA is TGTGCCAGCTCACCACTCAGGGAACGTGGCACAGATACGCAGTATTTT.